One and the same sample provided the 6 T cell receptor beta chains below, sequenced in a study of regulatory T cells in long-lasting Graves disease. Time point noted: newly diagnosed GD, antithyroid drugs for less than 3 months. PBMC RNA was the source of the TCR library. iRepertoire HTBI primers and Arm-PCR of CDR3 regions built TCR beta libraries. TCRdb passed the multiplex PCR reads through MiXCR, listing each CDR3 protein once. The table lists hundreds of thousands of distinct CDR3 sequences, about 16% of them singletons. This sample also appeared in a second study, on T cells in Graves' hyperthyroidism and ophthalmopathy.

The material sequenced was peripheral blood mononuclear cells (PBMCs), taken at new diagnosis, from a patient treated with antithyroid drugs. These receptors all stem from a middle-aged woman with Graves disease.

This clonotype has just a few counts. The rearrangement joins TRBV19 to TRBJ2-2; no reliable D call. The germline gives CDR1 LNHDA, CDR2 SQIVND (reference sequence). CDR3 length: 12 residues. The germline V and J ends were trimmed by 7 bases and 2 bases, with 5 bases remaining between them. The CDR3 DNA follows: TGTGCCAGTAAAGAAAACACCGGGGAGCTGTTTTTT. Translation gives CASKENTGELFF.

The sample holds a few counts of this clonotype. A clone one base away is much larger, so this may be a read error. The gene calls are TRBV6-2 or TRBV6-3 and TRBJ1-1, with D unresolved. Germline V gene sequence: CDR1 MNHEY, CDR2 SVGEGT. The CDR3 contains 12 residues. The CDR3 here is CAGSEGYTEAFF. Here the CDR3 DNA reads TGTGCCGGCAGTGAAGGGTACACTGAAGCTTTCTTT.

This clonotype was observed many times. The J gene is TRBJ2-3, the V gene TRBV18; no definite D call. V dropped 0 bases and J dropped 6 bases, with 13 bases sitting between them. This CDR3 is built from 15 residues. In germline, CDR1 is KGHSH, CDR2 LQKENI. The CDR3 nucleotides read TGTGCCAGCTCACCACCGAGCCAGTCTCGGGATACGCAGTATTTT. Translation gives CASSPPSQSRDTQYF.

This clonotype has more than one count but fewer than ten. The J gene is TRBJ2-7, the V gene TRBV11-3; D possibly corresponds to TRBD1 (6 bases). Trimming left V 3 bases short and J 9 bases short, with 12 bases between. This CDR3 region has 12 residues. Germline CDR1 SGHNT, CDR2 YENEEA. The CDR3 region has the DNA TGTGCCAGCAGCTTCGACAGGCGTGGGCAGTACTTC. Translation: CASSFDRRGQYF.

Many counts were recorded for this clonotype. V usage is TRBV27 and J usage is TRBJ2-3; D is unresolved. The CDR3 totals 12 residues. Germline CDR1 MNHEY, CDR2 SMNVEV (reference sequence). V was trimmed by 8 bases and J by 6 bases, leaving 12 bases between them. The CDR3 region is CASGTLADTQYF. Here the CDR3 DNA reads TGTGCCAGCGGTACCCTCGCGGATACGCAGTATTTT.

A few counts support this clonotype. The chain combines TRBV19 with TRBJ1-1; D not certain. V lost 2 bases to trimming and J lost 0 bases, with 10 bases between them. This CDR3 has 15 residues. In germline, CDR1 is LNHDA, CDR2 SQIVND (reference sequence). Here the CDR3 reads CASSISQHMNTEAFF. The CDR3 region has the DNA TGTGCCAGTAGTATATCACAGCACATGAACACTGAAGCTTTCTTT. Complete variable domain (other parts from reference TRBV19 and TRBJ1-1): DGGITQSPKYLFRKEGQNVTLSCEQNLNHDAMYWYRQDPGQGLRLIYYSQIVNDFQKGDIAEGYSVSREKKESFPLTVTSAQKNPTAFYLCASSISQHMNTEAFFGQGTRLTVV.